This TCR beta chain was sequenced in a study of blood T cell repertoires in COVID-19. On this clone itself: The sample contains more than one DNA sequence encoding this CDR3.

Clones were sequenced by immunoSEQ multiplex PCR, and TCRdb holds only the in-frame ones, with some missing. The sample includes some 140,000 clones, 80% to 85% of them seen just once. V lost 0 bases and J 0 bases, leaving 7 bases between the germline ends. Germline V CDR1 and CDR2: SGHNT, YYREEE (reference sequence). The CDR3 consists of 15 residues. This chain connects TRBV5-4 to TRBJ2-1; D not certain. The source of this sequence is a man in his 60s with acute or convalescent COVID-19. The sequenced material came from peripheral blood. This CDR3 is CASSLVGGSYNEQFF. The DNA for the CDR3 is TGTGCCAGCAGCTTGGTAGGCGGCTCCTACAATGAGCAGTTCTTC.